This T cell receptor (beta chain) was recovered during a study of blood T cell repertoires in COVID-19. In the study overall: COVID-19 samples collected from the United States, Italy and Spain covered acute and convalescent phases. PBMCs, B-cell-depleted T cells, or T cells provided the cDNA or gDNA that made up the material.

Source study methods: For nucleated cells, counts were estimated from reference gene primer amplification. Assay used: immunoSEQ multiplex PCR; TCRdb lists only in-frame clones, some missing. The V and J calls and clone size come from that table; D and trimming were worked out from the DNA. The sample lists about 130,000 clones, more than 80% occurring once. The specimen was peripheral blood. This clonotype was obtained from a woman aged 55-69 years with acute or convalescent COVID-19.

The CDR3 reads CATSDPGQPTYGYTF. Written as DNA, the CDR3 is TGTGCCACCAGTGACCCGGGACAGCCAACCTATGGCTACACCTTC. The J gene is TRBJ1-2, the V gene TRBV24-1; 7 positions agree with TRBD1. CDR1 KGHDR and CDR2 SFDVKD come from the germline V gene. This CDR3 is 15 amino acids long. V trimming: 4 bases; J trimming: 4 bases; junction bases outside the gene matches: 8.